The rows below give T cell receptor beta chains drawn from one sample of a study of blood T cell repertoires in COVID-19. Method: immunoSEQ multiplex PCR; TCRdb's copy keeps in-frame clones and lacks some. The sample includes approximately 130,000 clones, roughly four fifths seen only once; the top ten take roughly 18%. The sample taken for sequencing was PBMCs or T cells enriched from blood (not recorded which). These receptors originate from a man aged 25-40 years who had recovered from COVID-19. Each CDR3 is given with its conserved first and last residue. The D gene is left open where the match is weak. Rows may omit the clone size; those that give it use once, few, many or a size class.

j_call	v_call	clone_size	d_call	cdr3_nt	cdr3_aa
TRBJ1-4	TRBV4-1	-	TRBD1	TGCGCCAGCAGCCAAGATGGGACAGGGTACGAAAAACTGTTTTTT	CASSQDGTGYEKLFF
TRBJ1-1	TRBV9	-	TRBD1	TGTGCCAGCAGCAGAGGGACAGGGGGGAACACTGAAGCTTTCTTT	CASSRGTGGNTEAFF
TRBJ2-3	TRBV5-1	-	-	TGCGCCAGCAGGGGAGACCCTAGCACAGATACGCAGTATTTT	CASRGDPSTDTQYF
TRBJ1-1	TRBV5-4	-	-	TGTGCCAGCAGCTTGGCCGCGGCAGGGTTGGCTTTCTTT	CASSLAAAGLAFF
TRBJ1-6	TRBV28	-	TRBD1	TGTGCCAGCAGGAAACCCGGGACAGGGTTCTTTTCACCCCTCCACTTT	CASRKPGTGFFSPLHF
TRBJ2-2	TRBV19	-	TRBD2	TGTGCCAGTGCACCGGGGGGTCAGGGATCCGGGGAGCTGTTTTTT	CASAPGGQGSGELFF
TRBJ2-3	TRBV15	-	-	TGTGCCACCAGAGAGGCGCGGGAAAGTGGCACAGATACGCAGTATTTT	CATREARESGTDTQYF
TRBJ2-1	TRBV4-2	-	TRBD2	TGTGCCAGCAGCCCTTTACGGGAGGGTGAGCAGTTCTTC	CASSPLREGEQFF
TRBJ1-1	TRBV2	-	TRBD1	TGTGCCAGCAGTGCACAGGGGAGCCTGAACACTGAAGCTTTCTTT	CASSAQGSLNTEAFF
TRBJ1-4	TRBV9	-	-	TGTGCCAGCAGCCCCCGACAGGAAACAACTAATGAAAAACTGTTTTTT	CASSPRQETTNEKLFF
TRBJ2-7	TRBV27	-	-	TGTGCCAGCAGTCGCCGGGACACCTCCTACGAGCAGTACTTC	CASSRRDTSYEQYF
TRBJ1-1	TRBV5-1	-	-	TGCGCCAGCAGCTTGGGGCCTCCAACGGTGGAGACTGAAGCTTTCTTT	CASSLGPPTVETEAFF
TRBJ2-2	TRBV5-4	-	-	TGTGCCAGCAGCTCGCGGAGGGGCGGAGGCACCGGGGAGCTGTTTTTT	CASSSRRGGGTGELFF
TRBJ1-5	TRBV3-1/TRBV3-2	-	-	TGTGCCAGCAGCCAAGATTTGACAGCTAATCAGCCCCAGCATTTT	CASSQDLTANQPQHF
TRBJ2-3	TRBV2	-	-	TGTGCCAGCAGTGCGGAGATCCCCACAGATACGCAGTATTTT	CASSAEIPTDTQYF
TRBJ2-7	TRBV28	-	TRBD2	TGTGCCAGCTCTAGCGGGAAAGCCTACGAGCAGTACTTC	CASSSGKAYEQYF
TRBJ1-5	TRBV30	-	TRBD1	TGTGCCTGGAGTCCCGGGACAGGGGGTGGTCAGCCCCAGCATTTT	CAWSPGTGGGQPQHF
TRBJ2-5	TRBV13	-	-	TGTGCCAGCAGCTTAAGACGCGAGCGGACCACCCAAGAGACCCAGTACTTC	CASSLRRERTTQETQYF
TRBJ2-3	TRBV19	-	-	TGTGCCAGTAGTACGCTTACTAGCACAGATACGCAGTATTTT	CASSTLTSTDTQYF
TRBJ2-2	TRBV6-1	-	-	TGTGCCAGCAGTGAAGGGAGATACACCGGGGAGCTGTTTTTT	CASSEGRYTGELFF
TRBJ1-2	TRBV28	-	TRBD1	TGTGCCAGCAGTTCGGGACAGGGAATGTATGGCTACACCTTC	CASSSGQGMYGYTF
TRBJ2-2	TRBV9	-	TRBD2	TGTGCCAGCAGCCCTTGGACTAGCGGGAGATACGGCGGGGAGCTGTTTTTT	CASSPWTSGRYGGELFF
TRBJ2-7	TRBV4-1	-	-	TGCGCCAGCAGTCCCACAGGGTACTACGAGCAGTACTTC	CASSPTGYYEQYF
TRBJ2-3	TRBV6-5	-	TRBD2	TGTGCCAGCAGTTATCGACTAGCGGGAGAGGCAGATACGCAGTATTTT	CASSYRLAGEADTQYF
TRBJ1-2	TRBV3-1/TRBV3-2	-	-	TGTGCCAGCAGCCAAGTAGACGCTCCGGGGGGCTACACCTTC	CASSQVDAPGGYTF
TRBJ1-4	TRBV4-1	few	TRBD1	TGCGCCAGCAGCCATAACGGCAGGGGGCGATCAACTAATGAAAAACTGTTTTTT	CASSHNGRGRSTNEKLFF
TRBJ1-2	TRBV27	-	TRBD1	TGTGCCAGCAGCCCGGGACAGGGTGGGTATGGCTACACCTTC	CASSPGQGGYGYTF
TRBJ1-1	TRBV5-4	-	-	TGTGCCAGCAGCTTGGCCCAGAACACTGAAGCTTTCTTT	CASSLAQNTEAFF
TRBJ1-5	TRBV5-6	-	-	TGTGCCAGCAGCAGGACAGTAAATCAGCCCCAGCATTTT	CASSRTVNQPQHF
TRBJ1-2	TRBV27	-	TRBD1	TGTGCCAGCAGTCCCCGTCAGGGGGCTCTTGCGGGCTACACCTTC	CASSPRQGALAGYTF
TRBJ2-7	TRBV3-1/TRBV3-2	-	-	TGTGCCAGCAGCCAGTATCCGGAGTTATACTCCTACGAGCAGTACTTC	CASSQYPELYSYEQYF
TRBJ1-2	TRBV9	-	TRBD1	TGTGCCAGCAGCCCAGGACAGGGGGACCTATCCTATGGCTACACCTTC	CASSPGQGDLSYGYTF